This T cell receptor (beta chain) was identified during a study of response to subunit inactivated influenza vaccine. V lost 10 bases, J lost 5 bases, and 4 bases stayed unmatched. This CDR3 region has 13 residues. Germline CDR1 ENHRY, CDR2 SYGVKD. This clonotype is medium-sized (0.01 to 0.1%) within its sample. TCRdb processed the RT-PCR reads anew with MiXCR; each CDR3 protein has one entry. The sample gives approximately 170,000 distinct CDR3 sequences, 9.5% to 15% of which show up once; 25% to 30% is in the top ten. These data are also associated with another study on T cells expressing NK-cell markers. That work states: TCR beta cDNA was generated via 5'RACE template switching incorporating UMIs.

This receptor was obtained from a man aged 50 or older who received an inactivated influenza vaccine. J is TRBJ1-6 and V is TRBV10-3; 8 nucleotides align to TRBD1. The specimen was CD8+ T cells sorted from PBMCs, collected about 12 days after vaccination. The chain's CDR3 is CASKTGDNSPLHF. CDR3 sequence (DNA): TGTGCCAGCAAGACAGGGGATAATTCACCCCTCCACTTT.